The present TCR beta chain was sequenced within a study of vaccination and CD4 T cells after COVID-19. In the study overall: Stimulation used overlapping spike peptides from SARS-CoV-2, HCoV-NL63, HCoV-OC43 and HCoV-229E.

The time point here: late sampling 161 to 241 days after vaccination in a few convalescent patients. Treatment given: approximately nine-day PBMC culture with coronavirus spike peptide pools or control peptides (ViraFEST assay). The authors cultured approximately 2.1 million PBMCs per well with 7.5 to 10 IU/ml IL-2 and around 9.2 ug/ml peptide pools. This clonotype occurred a few times. Antigen unknown. Sequencing of the DNA from cultured CD4+ T cells was carried out with the Oncomine TCR Beta short-read assay. TCRdb redid the calling of the PCR reads with MiXCR, one entry per CDR3 protein. The sample lists over 20,000 distinct CDR3 sequences, 30% to 40% occurring once. The germline V gene has CDR1 MNHNS and CDR2 SASEGT. V trimming: 6 bases; J trimming: 5 bases; junction bases outside the gene matches: 9. The CDR3 is made up of 14 amino acids.

The sample here was CD4+ T cells from blood, cultured in vitro, taken about 7 months after SARS-CoV-2 vaccination. The receptor was derived from a human donor who had recovered from COVID-19. The gene calls are TRBV6-1 and TRBJ2-7, with 8 bases lining up with TRBD1. The CDR3 sequence is CASRRGQGGNEQYF. DNA for the CDR3: TGTGCCAGCAGACGAGGACAGGGAGGCAACGAGCAGTACTTC.